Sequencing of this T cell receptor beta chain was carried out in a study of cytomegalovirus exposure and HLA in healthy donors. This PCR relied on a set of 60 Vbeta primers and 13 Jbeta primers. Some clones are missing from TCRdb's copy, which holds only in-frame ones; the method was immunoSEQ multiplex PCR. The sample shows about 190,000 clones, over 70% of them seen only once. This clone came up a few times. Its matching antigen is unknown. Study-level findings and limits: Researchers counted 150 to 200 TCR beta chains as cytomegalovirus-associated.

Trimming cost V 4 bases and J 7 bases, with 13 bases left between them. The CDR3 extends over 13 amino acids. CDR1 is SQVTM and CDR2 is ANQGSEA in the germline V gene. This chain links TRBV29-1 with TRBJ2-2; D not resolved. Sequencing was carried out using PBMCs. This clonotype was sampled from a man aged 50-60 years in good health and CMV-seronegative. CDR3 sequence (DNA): TGCAGCGTTGGTATGCTGAGGAACGGGGAGCTGTTTTTT. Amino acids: CSVGMLRNGELFF.